This entry features one T cell receptor beta chain sequence. The antigen is undetermined. The data originate from a study of a mutant IDH1 vaccine in newly diagnosed glioma. Turning to the study itself: Of treated patients, around 60% were men and about 38% women, averaging roughly 37 years. Standard pretreatment was either radiotherapy, temozolomide, or, for most, radiochemotherapy with temozolomide.

As for time point: week 5, during vaccination. The study gave 300 ug of mutant IDH1 20-mer peptide per vaccine dose, with topical imiquimod. The CDR3 loop spans 17 amino acids. Germline CDR1 is MDHEN and CDR2 is SYDVKM. The V gene end was trimmed by 2 bases and the J gene end by 9 bases; junction bases not matched to a gene: 11. Sequencing was performed with immunoSEQ multiplex PCR; in TCRdb, only in-frame clones are kept and a portion is missing. The repertoire consists of approximately 37,000 clones, with 55% to 60% occurring once and the leading ten covering around 10%. The receptor was isolated from a woman aged 18-35 years with glioma. This rearrangement joins TRBV28 to TRBJ1-6, with TRBD1 matching over 9 bases. The specimen was PBMCs, collected from a glioma patient whose treatment included an IDH1 peptide vaccine. CDR3 in DNA: TGTGCCAGCAGTTTAGCCTGGACAGGGGCGTCGGGTTCACCCCTCCACTTT. Translation gives CASSLAWTGASGSPLHF.